These 11 T cell receptor beta chains originate from one sample sequenced in a study of regulatory T cells in long-lasting Graves disease. The sample's time point: persistent/refractory GD, antithyroid drugs over 5 years with positive TRAb. From PBMCs, RNA was extracted and then used to make the TCR library. Both iRepertoire HTBI primers and Arm-PCR of CDR3 regions were used to build the TCR beta libraries. TCRdb recomputed calls from the multiplex PCR reads with MiXCR, one row per CDR3 protein. The data hold around 450,000 distinct CDR3 sequences, with approximately 21% observed a single time. Sequenced material: peripheral blood mononuclear cells (PBMCs), taken when the disease was refractory, from a patient treated with antithyroid drugs. All receptors derive from a female donor with Graves disease.

The chain links TRBV5-1 to TRBJ2-5, with TRBD2 as a possible D gene (6 bases). This CDR3 contains 15 residues. Trimming removed 3 bases from V and 2 bases from J, with 14 bases in between. Germline CDR1 reads SGHRS; CDR2 reads YFSETQ. The CDR3 sequence: CASSWTPTRQETQYF. The DNA for the CDR3 is TGCGCCAGCAGCTGGACCCCGACTAGACAAGAGACCCAGTACTTC.

At least ten counts were recorded for this clonotype. The chain joins TRBV3-1 to TRBJ2-4, with 11 bases lining up with TRBD1. The CDR3 runs to 14 residues. Trimming cost V 9 bases and J 9 bases; bases outside gene matches: 10. Germline CDR1 reads LGHDT; CDR2 reads YNNKEL (reference sequence). The CDR3 reads CASGDPGQGVIQYF. The CDR3, as DNA: TGTGCCAGTGGCGATCCGGGACAGGGGGTCATTCAGTACTTC.

The chain couples TRBV20-1 to TRBJ1-5, with 8 bases identical to TRBD1. CDR3 length equals 15 residues. V gave up 3 bases and J gave up 7 bases; unmatched junction bases: 11. Germline CDR1 and CDR2: DFQATT and SNEGSKA (reference sequence). Here the CDR3 reads CSASGGAGGGQPQHF. As DNA, the CDR3 is TGCAGTGCTAGTGGGGGGGCAGGGGGCGGGCAGCCCCAGCATTTT.

This clonotype was found a few times. This chain links TRBV6-2 or TRBV6-3 with TRBJ1-4; maybe TRBD1 (6 bases). The CDR3 length is 15 residues. Trimming left V 6 bases short and J 4 bases short, with 15 bases between. Germline assignment: CDR1 MNHEY and CDR2 SVGEGT. The CDR3 nucleotides read TGTGCCAGCAGCCTCGGACAGCCGGGTAATGAAAAACTGTTTTTT. Protein sequence: CASSLGQPGNEKLFF.

The genes are TRBV5-1 and TRBJ1-1, with 7 positions matching TRBD1. The germline V gene encodes CDR1 SGHRS and CDR2 YFSETQ. This CDR3 is built from 14 residues. J gave up 7 bases and V 2 bases, and 8 bases lay outside the gene matches. The CDR3 reads CASSLSSGTDEAFF. CDR3 coding DNA: TGCGCCAGCAGCTTATCCTCCGGGACAGATGAAGCTTTCTTT.

In its sample, this clonotype was seen many times. This sequence joins TRBV15 and TRBJ1-2; maybe TRBD1 (5 bases). In germline, CDR1 is LNHNV, CDR2 YYDKDF (reference sequence). The CDR3 has 14 amino acids. V lost 0 bases to trimming and J lost 5 bases, with 10 bases between them. Here the CDR3 reads CATSRDTGRYGYTF. The CDR3 region has the DNA TGTGCCACCAGCAGAGATACAGGCCGATATGGCTACACCTTC.

Many counts were recorded for this clonotype. The V call is TRBV28, the J call TRBJ2-5; D perhaps matches TRBD2 (8 bases). The CDR3 is 13 amino acids. Germline CDR1 reads MDHEN; CDR2 reads SYDVKM. V lost 9 bases, J lost 5 bases, and 16 bases lay in between. CDR3 amino acids: CASGGQRGETQYF. The CDR3 nucleotides read TGTGCCAGTGGGGGACAGCGGGGGGAGACCCAGTACTTC.

This chain's CDR3 is CASSLADRGSNQPQHF. The CDR3 DNA sequence: TGTGCCAGCAGTTTGGCGGACAGGGGTAGCAATCAGCCCCAGCATTTT. The V call is TRBV28, the J call TRBJ1-5, with TRBD1 matching 9 bases. This CDR3 comprises 16 residues. Trimming removed 3 bases from V and 0 bases from J; junction bases left unmatched: 3. The germline V gene encodes CDR1 MDHEN and CDR2 SYDVKM.

The sample holds many counts of this clonotype. V and J are TRBV28 and TRBJ1-2; D call uncertain. V was pared by 2 bases and J by 4 bases, with 8 bases between. CDR3 length: 13 amino acids. Germline V gives CDR1 MDHEN, CDR2 SYDVKM. CDR3 in DNA: TGTGCCAGCAGTTTAGCGGAGATCTATGGCTACACCTTC. Translating it yields CASSLAEIYGYTF.

The V call is TRBV10-3, the J call TRBJ2-4; D remains unclear. Germline V lookup: CDR1 ENHRY, CDR2 SYGVKD. CDR3 length equals 12 residues. The V end lost 0 bases, the J end lost 8 bases, and 5 bases lay between the germline ends. CDR3 in DNA: TGTGCCATCAGTGAGTCAATGGACATTCAGTACTTC. It codes for CAISESMDIQYF.

The chain combines TRBV28 with TRBJ2-2; 7 bases align to TRBD1. The CDR3 length is 15 residues. The ends lost 8 bases at V and 4 bases at J; junction bases unmatched: 10. Germline lookup yields CDR1 MDHEN and CDR2 SYDVKM. The CDR3 DNA reads as TGTGCCAGCCTCGCAGGGGGTGAAACCACCGGGGAGCTGTTTTTT. As protein: CASLAGGETTGELFF.